The following is a T cell receptor (beta chain) sequence with its context. The data were taken from a study of T cell responses to AZD1222 COVID-19 vaccine. TCRdb's table, derived via immunoSEQ multiplex PCR, lists solely in-frame clones and lacks some. Among about 73,000 clones listed, 75% to 90% were seen once. The CDR3 contains 18 residues. The V and J ends lost 2 bases and 0 bases respectively, with 20 bases between them. Germline CDR1 is SGHRS and CDR2 is YFSETQ. This receptor was identified in an adult who received the AZD1222 COVID-19 vaccine. Sequences were derived from peripheral blood, sampled 28 days after the second AZD1222 dose. The chain recombines TRBV5-1 with TRBJ1-1; D is unresolved. In DNA form, the CDR3 reads TGCGCCAGCAGCTTAGGAATTGGGCTCCCGAAGATGAACACTGAAGCTTTCTTT. Amino acid sequence: CASSLGIGLPKMNTEAFF.